Below, one T cell receptor beta chain is given with its context. The data are from a study of blood T cell repertoires in COVID-19. Data came from immunoSEQ multiplex PCR; TCRdb stores just in-frame clones and leaves some out. The sample gives 250,000 or so clones, around 82% of which show up once; around 3.5% is in the top ten. V lost 8 bases and J 1 base, leaving 12 bases between the germline ends. Germline values: CDR1 MDHEN, CDR2 SYDVKM. This CDR3 region has 13 residues. The clonotype comes from a man over 45 who had recovered from COVID-19. The sample consisted of PBMCs or T cells enriched from blood (not recorded which). This chain uses TRBV28 with TRBJ2-7, with a possible D match to TRBD1 (5 bases). CDR3 nucleotide sequence: TGTGCCAGCCAAACTCCAGGGTCCTACGAGCAGTACTTC. Its translation: CASQTPGSYEQYF. Full variable domain (remainder filled in from reference TRBV28 and TRBJ2-7): DVKVTQSSRYLVKRTGEKVFLECVQDMDHENMFWYRQDPGLGLRLIYFSYDVKMKEKGDIPEGYSVSREKKERFSLILESASTNQTSMYLCASQTPGSYEQYFGPGTRLTVT.